Given below is one T cell receptor beta chain in context. This record comes from a study of blood T cell repertoires in COVID-19. Study context: Collection of acute and convalescent COVID-19 samples took place in the United States, Italy and Spain. T cells, B-cell-depleted T cells, or PBMCs supplied cDNA or gDNA.

CDR1 is MNHEY, CDR2 SMNVEV, per germline (reference sequence). V trimming: 6 bases; J trimming: 6 bases; junction bases outside the gene matches: 11. The CDR3 consists of 15 residues. In the study's own analysis: Quantification of nucleated cells was approximated via reference gene primer amplification. TCRdb's copy holds only in-frame clones and misses some; the assay was immunoSEQ multiplex PCR. The V and J calls and clone size were taken over from that table, and D and trimming were inferred from the DNA. This sample has roughly 62,000 clones; roughly 90% occur once, and the top ten carry about 6%.

The chain combines TRBV27 with TRBJ1-3; 7 bases align to TRBD1. This clonotype was obtained from a human donor in a cohort sampled during active COVID-19. Source material: peripheral blood. CDR3 nucleotides: TGTGCCAGCAGATCTACAGGGGCTCCCGTAAACACCATATATTTT. Protein product: CASRSTGAPVNTIYF.